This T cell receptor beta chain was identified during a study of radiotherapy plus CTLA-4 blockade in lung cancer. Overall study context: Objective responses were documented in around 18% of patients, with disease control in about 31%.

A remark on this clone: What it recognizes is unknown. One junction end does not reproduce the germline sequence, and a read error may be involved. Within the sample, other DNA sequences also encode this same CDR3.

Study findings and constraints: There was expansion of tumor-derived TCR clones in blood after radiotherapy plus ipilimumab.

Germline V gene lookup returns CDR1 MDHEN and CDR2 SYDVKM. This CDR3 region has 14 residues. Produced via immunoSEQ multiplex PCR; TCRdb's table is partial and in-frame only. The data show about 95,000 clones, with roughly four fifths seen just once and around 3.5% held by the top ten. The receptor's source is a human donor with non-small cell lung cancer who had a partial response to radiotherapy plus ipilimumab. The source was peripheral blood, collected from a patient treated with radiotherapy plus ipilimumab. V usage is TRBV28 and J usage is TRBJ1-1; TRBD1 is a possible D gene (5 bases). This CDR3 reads CASSSEQVNTEAFF. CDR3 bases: TGTGCCAGCAGTTCCGAACAGGTGAATACTGAAGCTTTCTTT.